A selection of T cell receptor beta chains follows, all from one sample in a study of blood T cell repertoires in COVID-19. The table came from immunoSEQ multiplex PCR; TCRdb's copy has only in-frame clones and leaves some out. Of some 70,000 clones detected, roughly 70% appear once; the ten largest clones hold approximately 20%. Sequencing input: peripheral blood. Every receptor here comes from a man aged 60-69 years with acute or convalescent COVID-19. The CDR3 runs from the conserved cysteine through the conserved F or W. The D gene is left open where the match is weak. Clone size is stated in some rows and not others, as once, few, many or a class when expanded.

v_call,d_call,j_call,clone_size,cdr3_nt,cdr3_aa
TRBV20-1,NA,TRBJ1-4,NA,TGCAGTGCTAGAAACAAGTTTTTT,CSARNKFF
TRBV2,NA,TRBJ1-3,few,TGTGCCAGCAGTCCCGCGGGGGAAAACACCATATATTTT,CASSPAGENTIYF
TRBV5-1,NA,TRBJ2-1,NA,TGCGCCAGCAGCTTGGAGGCAGGATACGGCAATGAGCAGTTCTTC,CASSLEAGYGNEQFF
TRBV5-5,TRBD1,TRBJ2-7,NA,TGTGCCAGCAGCTTTAATAGCACAGGGGGGAACTACGAGCAGTACTTC,CASSFNSTGGNYEQYF
TRBV29-1,NA,TRBJ1-1,few,TGCAGCGTTGGAAGGGGTGGGGTGGGGTGGATGAACACTGAAGCTTTCTTT,CSVGRGGVGWMNTEAFF
TRBV2,TRBD1,TRBJ2-3,NA,TGTGCCAGCAGTGGGGGGGACAGGAGTGATACGCAGTATTTT,CASSGGDRSDTQYF
TRBV4-2,NA,TRBJ1-3,few,TGTGCCAGCAGCCAAGTTCGCGCGGGGGGGGGCGGAAACACCATATATTTT,CASSQVRAGGGGNTIYF
TRBV19,NA,TRBJ1-5,NA,TGTGCCAGTAGTATAGCCCTTTATAGACAGACGTATCAGCCCCAGCATTTT,CASSIALYRQTYQPQHF
TRBV19,NA,TRBJ2-5,NA,TGTGCCAGTAGTGAGGAGGCGCGGAAAGAGACCCAGTACTTC,CASSEEARKETQYF
TRBV14,NA,TRBJ2-5,NA,TGTGCCAGCAGCCCAGAACTCCGAGGAGAGACCCAGTACTTC,CASSPELRGETQYF
TRBV6-5,NA,TRBJ2-2,NA,TGTGCCAGCAGTTGGAACGGGAGGAACACCGGGGAGCTGTTTTTT,CASSWNGRNTGELFF
TRBV7-3,NA,TRBJ2-2,NA,TGTGCCAGCAGCTTAAACGGGGTCCCCGGGTCCGGGGAGCTGTTTTTT,CASSLNGVPGSGELFF
TRBV5-1,TRBD1,TRBJ2-7,NA,TGCGCCAGCAGCTCCCCCGGGACAGGTTTCAACGAGCAGTACTTC,CASSSPGTGFNEQYF
TRBV19,NA,TRBJ1-2,once,TGTGCCAGTAGTATCCACAGGGAAGGTGGCTACACCTTC,CASSIHREGGYTF
TRBV14,NA,TRBJ1-1,NA,TGTGCCAGCAGCTATACCAGGGGTGGGGGTCGGCTGACCACTGAAGCTTTCTTT,CASSYTRGGGRLTTEAFF
TRBV10-1,TRBD2,TRBJ2-3,NA,TGCGCCAGCAGCAGGCTAGCGGGGGACACGCAGTATTTT,CASSRLAGDTQYF
TRBV19,NA,TRBJ1-6,NA,TGTGCCAGTAGTCCCGGGAATCGCCAGTCCCTCCACTTT,CASSPGNRQSLHF
TRBV6-1,TRBD2,TRBJ2-7,NA,TGTGCCAGCAGTCAAGCCGGGACTAGCGGGAGGAGAGAGGACGAGCAGTACTTC,CASSQAGTSGRREDEQYF
TRBV5-6,NA,TRBJ2-5,NA,TGTGCCAGCAGCTTGGTAGTAACAGGGAGAGAGACCCAGTACTTC,CASSLVVTGRETQYF
TRBV30,TRBD1,TRBJ1-2,NA,TGTGCCTGGACTCAGGACAGGGGCGGCTATGGCTACACCTTC,CAWTQDRGGYGYTF
TRBV7-2,TRBD1,TRBJ2-5,few,TGTGCCAGCAGCTTATCCAGGACAGGGGGGGGCGAGACCCAGTACTTC,CASSLSRTGGGETQYF
TRBV3-1/TRBV3-2,NA,TRBJ2-7,once,TGTGCCAGCAGCCAGTCGGTTATCTCCTACGAGCAGTACTTC,CASSQSVISYEQYF
TRBV6-6,TRBD1,TRBJ1-2,NA,TGTGCCAGCAGTACGAGACAGGGGGCGAACTATGGCTACACCTTC,CASSTRQGANYGYTF
TRBV19,NA,TRBJ1-5,NA,TGTGCCAGTAGTTTCCCACTTAGCAATCAGCCCCAGCATTTT,CASSFPLSNQPQHF
TRBV4-1,TRBD1,TRBJ1-2,NA,TGCGCCAGCAGCCAAGAGATCGCCTACAGGGGGCGCCTAGGGGGTATTGGCTACACCTTC,CASSQEIAYRGRLGGIGYTF
TRBV9,NA,TRBJ2-2,NA,TGTGCCAGCAGTTTTACGAACACCGGGGAGCTGTTTTTT,CASSFTNTGELFF
TRBV18,NA,TRBJ1-1,large,TGTGCCAGCTCACTGGACACCTACGGGAACACTGAAGCTTTCTTT,CASSLDTYGNTEAFF
TRBV5-4,NA,TRBJ2-7,once,TGTGCCAGCAGCTCCAGCCCGCGGGAAGGGAACGAGCAGTACTTC,CASSSSPREGNEQYF
TRBV28,TRBD2,TRBJ2-1,NA,TGTGCCAGCAGTCCTCTCGGGACTAGCGGGTACAATGAGCAGTTCTTC,CASSPLGTSGYNEQFF
TRBV7-2,TRBD2,TRBJ2-1,NA,TGTGCCAGCAGCTTAGCAGCGGGAGTTCACAATGAGCAGTTCTTC,CASSLAAGVHNEQFF
TRBV7-3,TRBD1,TRBJ2-3,NA,TGTGCCAGCAGCTCGGAACTCCAACAGGGGAATGGCACAGATACGCAGTATTTT,CASSSELQQGNGTDTQYF
TRBV2,NA,TRBJ1-1,few,TGTGCCAGCCGACAGGAACGATTAATGAACACTGAAGCTTTCTTT,CASRQERLMNTEAFF
TRBV24-1,TRBD1,TRBJ1-1,NA,TGTGCCACCAGGTACCCAGGGGGACGCCCGCAAGCTTTCTTT,CATRYPGGRPQAFF
TRBV6-1,TRBD2,TRBJ2-3,once,TGTGCCAGCAGTGAAGTAGCGGGGGGGCCTTTGGGGACAGATACGCAGTATTTT,CASSEVAGGPLGTDTQYF
TRBV11-3,TRBD1,TRBJ1-5,NA,TGTGCCAGCAGCGCCTACAGGGGGATTAAAGGCAATCAGCCCCAGCATTTT,CASSAYRGIKGNQPQHF
TRBV7-3,TRBD2,TRBJ2-3,NA,TGTGCCGGCAGCTTAGTTCCGGGACTAGCGGGAGGACAGTATTTT,CAGSLVPGLAGGQYF
TRBV5-1,NA,TRBJ2-1,NA,TGCGCCAGCAGTGTGACTAACTACAATGAGCAGTTCTTC,CASSVTNYNEQFF
TRBV11-1,NA,TRBJ1-1,NA,TGTGCCAGCAGCTTTCAGGGACACTTAATGAACACTGAAGCTTTCTTT,CASSFQGHLMNTEAFF
TRBV27,NA,TRBJ2-2,few,TGTGCCAGCAGTTCCTACACCGGGGAGCTGTTTTTT,CASSSYTGELFF
TRBV6-5,NA,TRBJ2-1,NA,TGTGCCAGCAGTTACTCCCGGAGGGATGAGCAGTTCTTC,CASSYSRRDEQFF